This T cell receptor (beta chain) was found in a study of blood T cell repertoires in COVID-19. Study information: Samples taken during acute and convalescent COVID-19 were collected in the United States, Italy and Spain. From T cells, B-cell-depleted T cells, or PBMCs came the material, which was cDNA or gDNA.

Authors' methods: Nucleated cell number was recorded as an estimate derived from reference gene primer amplification. Sequencing was performed with immunoSEQ multiplex PCR; in TCRdb, only in-frame clones are kept and a portion is missing. V, J and clone size derive from that table, while D and trimming were established from the DNA sequence. The sample shows approximately 180,000 clones, 80% to 90% of them seen only once. Only a few counts were recorded for this clone. The CDR3 length is 14 residues. Germline V lookup: CDR1 LGHNA, CDR2 YSLEER. V trimming: 3 bases; J trimming: 0 bases; junction bases outside the gene matches: 1.

Sequenced input: peripheral blood. This sequence was found in a woman between 45 and 65 years old with acute or convalescent COVID-19. The chain has TRBV4-3 and TRBJ2-7, with 8 bases that match TRBD2. CDR3 residues: CASSHGTSSYEQYF. The DNA for the CDR3 is TGCGCCAGCAGCCATGGGACTAGCTCCTACGAGCAGTACTTC.